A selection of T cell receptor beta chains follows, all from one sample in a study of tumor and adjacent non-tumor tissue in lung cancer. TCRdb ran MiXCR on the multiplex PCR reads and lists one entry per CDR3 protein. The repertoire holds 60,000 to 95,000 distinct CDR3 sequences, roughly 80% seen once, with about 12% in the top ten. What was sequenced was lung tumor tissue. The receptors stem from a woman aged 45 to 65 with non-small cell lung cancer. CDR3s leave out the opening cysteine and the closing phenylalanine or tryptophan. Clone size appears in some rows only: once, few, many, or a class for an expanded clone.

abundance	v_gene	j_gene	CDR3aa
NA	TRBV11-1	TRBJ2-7	ASSRTGAAYEQY
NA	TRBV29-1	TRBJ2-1	IVEDRRGLFNEQF
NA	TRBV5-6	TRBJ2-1	ASSFGMVLSYNEQF
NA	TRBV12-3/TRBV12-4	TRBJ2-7	ASSLSWGGSYEPY
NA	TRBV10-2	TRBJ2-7	ASSPAPRDSYEQY
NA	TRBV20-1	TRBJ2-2	TARSGTGGTGMLF
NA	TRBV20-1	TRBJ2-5	SASGAPQARVETQY
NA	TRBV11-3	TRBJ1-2	ATKTGYFGYT
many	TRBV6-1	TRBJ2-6	ASSVRGPVLT
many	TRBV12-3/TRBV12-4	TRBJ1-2	ASSLGGVQGYT
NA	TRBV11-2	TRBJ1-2	ASSLGPDSDYGYI
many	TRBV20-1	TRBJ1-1	SASKGDRTEAF
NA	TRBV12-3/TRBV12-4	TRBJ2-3	DSSLGLAGVSDTKY
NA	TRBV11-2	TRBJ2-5	ASSIQETHY
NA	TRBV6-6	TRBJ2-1	AINQLAGSYEQF
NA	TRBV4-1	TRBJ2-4	ASSQVDVGLAAKNIQY
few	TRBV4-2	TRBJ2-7	ASSSHYEHY
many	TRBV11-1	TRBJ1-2	ASSLTKNYGYT
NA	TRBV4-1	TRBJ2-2	ACSPLGQGGGTGDLF
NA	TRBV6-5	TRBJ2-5	ASSVQEDHETQY
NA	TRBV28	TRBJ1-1	ASIGQGVWTDAF
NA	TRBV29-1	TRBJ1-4	SLEGSGSNEKLF
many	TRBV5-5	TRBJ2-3	ASSRSGPDLRTSGSPMY
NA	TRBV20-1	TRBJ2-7	SVRDTYELY
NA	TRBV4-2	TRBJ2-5	ASSQDWAGETQY
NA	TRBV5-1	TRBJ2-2	AGSLQSVSTGELF
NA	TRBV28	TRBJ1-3	GSSSGSGSGNTIY
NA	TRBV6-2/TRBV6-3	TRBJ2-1	ASSSWKNEGNEQL
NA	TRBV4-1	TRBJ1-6	ASSQNIGPYNSPLH
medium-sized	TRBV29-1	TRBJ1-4	SVAGTSNEKLF
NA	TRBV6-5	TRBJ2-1	ASGYSPWNERF
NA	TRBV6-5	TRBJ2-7	VSSYGRDRSYEQY
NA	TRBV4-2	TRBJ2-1	ASSQEGSGGPYIEQI
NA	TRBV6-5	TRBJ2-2	ANSQSPFLTGELF
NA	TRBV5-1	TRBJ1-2	ASSSGIGGSGSYDYT
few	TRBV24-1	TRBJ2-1	ATGPADYNEQF
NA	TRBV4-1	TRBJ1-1	ASSQVRANTEAF
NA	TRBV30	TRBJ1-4	AWTGTQGAKLL
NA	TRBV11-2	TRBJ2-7	ANSFLRALVAYEQY
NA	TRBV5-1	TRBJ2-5	ASSFAGGQETQY
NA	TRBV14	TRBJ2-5	ASGQAGTLQETQY
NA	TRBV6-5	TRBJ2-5	ASRISSKETQY
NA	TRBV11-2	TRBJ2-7	ASSLSPTKQY
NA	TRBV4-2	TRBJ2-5	ASSQELGVGPRGTQY
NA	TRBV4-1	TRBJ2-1	VSSQKGDSGQF
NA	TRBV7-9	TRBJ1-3	ANSFQGRSGNTIY
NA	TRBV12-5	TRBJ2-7	ADGPRIGEPYEQY
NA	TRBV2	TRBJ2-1	ASRKGSSYNEQF
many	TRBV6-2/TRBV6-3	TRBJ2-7	ASSHRDRTSGSHEQY
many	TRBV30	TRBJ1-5	AWTGQPNQPQH
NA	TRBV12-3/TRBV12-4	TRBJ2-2	ASSLGTWTNTGEMF
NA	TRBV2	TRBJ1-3	ASSERRTGSSGNTIY
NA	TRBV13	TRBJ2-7	ASTGPGYPYEQY
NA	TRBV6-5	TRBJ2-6	ASNLPFWDSGANALT
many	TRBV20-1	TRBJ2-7	SASAVTYEQY
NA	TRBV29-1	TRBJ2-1	SVGDLGGWSSYNELF
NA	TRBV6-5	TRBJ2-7	ASCYIGTAYEHY